This T cell receptor (beta chain) was sequenced in a study of T cell responses to AZD1222 COVID-19 vaccine. Study-wide points: The reported proportion of spike-specific TCRs targeting unmutated variant regions was nearly half.

As to this clone: The antigen remains undetermined.

The CDR3 contains 14 residues. Germline V gene lookup returns CDR1 SNHLY and CDR2 FYNNEI. V lost 5 bases to trimming and J lost 3 bases; unmatched junction nucleotides: 4. Assay used: immunoSEQ multiplex PCR; TCRdb lists only in-frame clones, some missing. The sample includes under 150,000 clones, 93% of them seen just once. This sequence originates from an adult in good health. Sequencing used peripheral blood, obtained on day 0 of AZD1222 vaccination. This sequence joins TRBV2 and TRBJ2-1, with 7 positions matching TRBD2. CDR3 sequence (DNA): TGTGCCAGCAGTTTGAGGACTAGCTACAATGAGCAGTTCTTC. Its translation is CASSLRTSYNEQFF.